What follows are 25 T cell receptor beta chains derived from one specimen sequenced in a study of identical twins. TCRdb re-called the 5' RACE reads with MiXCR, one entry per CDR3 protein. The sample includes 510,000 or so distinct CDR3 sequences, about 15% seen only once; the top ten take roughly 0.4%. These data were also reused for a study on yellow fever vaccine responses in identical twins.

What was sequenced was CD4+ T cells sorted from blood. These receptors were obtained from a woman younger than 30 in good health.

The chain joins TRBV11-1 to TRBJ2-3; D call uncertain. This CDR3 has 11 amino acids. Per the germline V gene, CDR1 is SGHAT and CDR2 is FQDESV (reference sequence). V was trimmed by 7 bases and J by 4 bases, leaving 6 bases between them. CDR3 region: CASTSADTQYF. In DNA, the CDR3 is TGTGCCAGCACTTCAGCAGATACGCAGTATTTT.

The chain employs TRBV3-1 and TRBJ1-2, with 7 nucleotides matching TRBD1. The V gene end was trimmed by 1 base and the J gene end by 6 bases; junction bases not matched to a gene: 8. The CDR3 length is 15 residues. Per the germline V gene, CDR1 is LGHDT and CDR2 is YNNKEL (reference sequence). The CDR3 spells CASSQGQGLVDGYTF. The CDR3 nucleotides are TGTGCCAGCAGCCAAGGACAGGGACTGGTGGATGGCTACACCTTC.

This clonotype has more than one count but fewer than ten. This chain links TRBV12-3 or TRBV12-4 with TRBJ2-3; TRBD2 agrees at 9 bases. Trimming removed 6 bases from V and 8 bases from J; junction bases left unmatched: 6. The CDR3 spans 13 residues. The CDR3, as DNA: TGTGCCAGCAGCTCCTTTAGCGGGGGTACGCAGTATTTT. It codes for CASSSFSGGTQYF.

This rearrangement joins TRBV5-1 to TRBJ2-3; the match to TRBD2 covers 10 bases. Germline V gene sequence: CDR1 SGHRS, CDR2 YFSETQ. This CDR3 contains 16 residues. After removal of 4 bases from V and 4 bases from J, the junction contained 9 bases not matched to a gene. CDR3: CASSPGASGSADTQYF. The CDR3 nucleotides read TGCGCCAGCAGCCCGGGGGCTAGCGGGAGTGCAGATACGCAGTATTTT.

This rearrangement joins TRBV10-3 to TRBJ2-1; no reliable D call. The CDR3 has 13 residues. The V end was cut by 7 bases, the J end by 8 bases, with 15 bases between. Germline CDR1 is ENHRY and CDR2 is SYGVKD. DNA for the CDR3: TGTGCCATCACCTCCCTGGGAATGGATGAGCAGTTCTTC. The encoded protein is CAITSLGMDEQFF.

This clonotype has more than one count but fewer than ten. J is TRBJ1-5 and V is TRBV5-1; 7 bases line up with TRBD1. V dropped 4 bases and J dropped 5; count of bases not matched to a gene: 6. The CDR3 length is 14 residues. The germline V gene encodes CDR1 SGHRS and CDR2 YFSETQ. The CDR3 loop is CASSTGDTDQPQHF. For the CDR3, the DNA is TGCGCCAGCAGCACAGGGGACACCGATCAGCCCCAGCATTTT.

The CDR3 loop is CASSLGLAGEAGTGELFF. As DNA, the CDR3 is TGTGCCAGCAGTTTAGGACTAGCGGGAGAGGCGGGCACCGGGGAGCTGTTTTTT. J is TRBJ2-2 and V is TRBV12-3 or TRBV12-4; 12 bases match TRBD2. The CDR3 sequence is 18 residues long. V was pared by 1 base and J by 4 bases, with 7 bases of the junction left unmatched.

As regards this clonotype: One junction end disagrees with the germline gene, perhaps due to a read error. CDR3 nucleotide sequence: TGCTGTGCTAACCCTCTAGCCCGGGACAGGGATTGGGAGACCCAGTACTTC. Translating gives CCANPLARDRDWETQYF. The chain joins TRBV20-1 to TRBJ2-5; TRBD1 matches at 9 bases. CDR3 length: 17 amino acids. Germline V lookup: CDR1 DFQATT, CDR2 SNEGSKA (reference sequence).

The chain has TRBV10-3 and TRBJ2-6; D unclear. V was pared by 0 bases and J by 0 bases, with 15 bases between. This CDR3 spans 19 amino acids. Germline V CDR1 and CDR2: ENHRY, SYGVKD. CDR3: CAISESPASRSSGANVLTF. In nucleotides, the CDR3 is TGTGCCATCAGTGAGTCCCCGGCTTCTCGTTCCTCTGGGGCCAACGTCCTGACTTTC.

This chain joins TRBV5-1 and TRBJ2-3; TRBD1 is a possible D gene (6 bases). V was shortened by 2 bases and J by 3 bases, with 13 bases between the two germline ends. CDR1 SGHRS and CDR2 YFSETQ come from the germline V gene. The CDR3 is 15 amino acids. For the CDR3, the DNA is TGCGCCAGCAGCTTACTGGGGGCCTTTACAGATACGCAGTATTTT. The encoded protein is CASSLLGAFTDTQYF.

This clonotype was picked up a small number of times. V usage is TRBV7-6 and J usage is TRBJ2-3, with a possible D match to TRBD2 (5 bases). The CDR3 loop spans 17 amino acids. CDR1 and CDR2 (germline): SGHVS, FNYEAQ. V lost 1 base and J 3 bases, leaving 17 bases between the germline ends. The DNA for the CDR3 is TGTGCCAGCAGCTTAGGTGGACGGACCTGGAGGACAGATACGCAGTATTTT. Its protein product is CASSLGGRTWRTDTQYF.

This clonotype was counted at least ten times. In DNA form, the CDR3 reads TGTGCCAGCAGTTTCCCCGGACAGCCCCAGCATTTT. Residues: CASSFPGQPQHF. The chain employs TRBV12-3 or TRBV12-4 and TRBJ1-5; D unresolved. Trimming pared 3 bases from V and 7 bases from J, leaving 7 bases between. The CDR3 contains 12 residues.

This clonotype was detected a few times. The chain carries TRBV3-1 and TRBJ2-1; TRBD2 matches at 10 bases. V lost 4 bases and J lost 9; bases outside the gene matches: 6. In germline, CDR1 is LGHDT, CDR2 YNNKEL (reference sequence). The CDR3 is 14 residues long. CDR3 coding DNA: TGTGCCAGCAGCCGGGGACTAGCGTTCGGTGAGCAGTTCTTC. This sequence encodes CASSRGLAFGEQFF.

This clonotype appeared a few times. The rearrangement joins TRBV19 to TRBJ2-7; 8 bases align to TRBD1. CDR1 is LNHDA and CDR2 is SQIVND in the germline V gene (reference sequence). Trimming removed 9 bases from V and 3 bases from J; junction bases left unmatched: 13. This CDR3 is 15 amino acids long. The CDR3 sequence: CARRELRDRSYEQYV. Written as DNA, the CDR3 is TGTGCCAGGCGAGAACTCAGGGACAGGAGCTACGAGCAGTACGTC.

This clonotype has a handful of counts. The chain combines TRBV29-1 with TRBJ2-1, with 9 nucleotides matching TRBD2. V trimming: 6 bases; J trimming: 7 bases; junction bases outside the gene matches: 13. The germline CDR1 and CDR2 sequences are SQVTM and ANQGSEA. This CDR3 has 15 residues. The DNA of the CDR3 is TGCAGCGTGCGAGGAAGCGGGAGGCTTGCAAATGAGCAGTTCTTC. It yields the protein CSVRGSGRLANEQFF.

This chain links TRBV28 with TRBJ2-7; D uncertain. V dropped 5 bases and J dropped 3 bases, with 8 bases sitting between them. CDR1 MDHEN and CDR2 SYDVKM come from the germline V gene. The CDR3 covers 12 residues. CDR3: CASSADLYEQYV. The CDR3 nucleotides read TGTGCCAGCAGTGCGGACCTCTACGAGCAGTACGTC.

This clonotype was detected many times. The CDR3 protein is CSAGTSGTGELFF. The CDR3 region has the DNA TGCAGCGCCGGGACTAGCGGCACCGGGGAGCTGTTTTTT. V and J are TRBV29-1 and TRBJ2-2; 11 bases are shared with TRBD2. J was trimmed by 4 bases and V by 7 bases; bases with no gene match: 2. The CDR3 totals 13 residues. Germline CDR1 reads SQVTM; CDR2 reads ANQGSEA.

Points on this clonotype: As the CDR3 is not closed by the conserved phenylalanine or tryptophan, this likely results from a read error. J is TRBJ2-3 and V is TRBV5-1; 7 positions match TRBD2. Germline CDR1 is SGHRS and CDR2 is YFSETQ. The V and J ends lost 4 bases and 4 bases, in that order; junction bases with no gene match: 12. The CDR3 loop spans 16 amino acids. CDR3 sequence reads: CASSTAGGRAADTQYS. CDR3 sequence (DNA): TGCGCCAGCAGCACGGCAGGCGGGAGAGCCGCAGATACGCAGTATTCT.

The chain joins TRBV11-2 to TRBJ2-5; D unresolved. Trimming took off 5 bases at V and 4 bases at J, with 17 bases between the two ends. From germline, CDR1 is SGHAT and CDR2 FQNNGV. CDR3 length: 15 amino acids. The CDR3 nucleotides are TGTGCCAGCAGCCCGAACACCGGTTCGACAGAGACCCAGTACTTC. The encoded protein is CASSPNTGSTETQYF.

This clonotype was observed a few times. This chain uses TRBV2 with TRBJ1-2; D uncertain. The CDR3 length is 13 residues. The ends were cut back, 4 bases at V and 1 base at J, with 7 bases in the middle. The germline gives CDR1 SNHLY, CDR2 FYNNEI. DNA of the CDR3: TGTGCCAGCAGTGCCAAACGTAACTATGGCTACACCTTC. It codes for CASSAKRNYGYTF.

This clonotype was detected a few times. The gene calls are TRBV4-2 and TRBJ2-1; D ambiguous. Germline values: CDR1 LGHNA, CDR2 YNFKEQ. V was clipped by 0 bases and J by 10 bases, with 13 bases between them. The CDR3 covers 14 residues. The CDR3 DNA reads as TGTGCCAGCAGCCAAGATGCCGCTCTCGAAGAGCAGTTCTTC. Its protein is CASSQDAALEEQFF.

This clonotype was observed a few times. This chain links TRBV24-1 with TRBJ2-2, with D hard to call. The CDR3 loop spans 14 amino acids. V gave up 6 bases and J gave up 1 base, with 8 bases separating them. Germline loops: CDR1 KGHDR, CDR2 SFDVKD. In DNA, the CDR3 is TGTGCCACCAGTTCCGGACGGAACACCGGGGAGCTGTTTTTT. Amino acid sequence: CATSSGRNTGELFF.

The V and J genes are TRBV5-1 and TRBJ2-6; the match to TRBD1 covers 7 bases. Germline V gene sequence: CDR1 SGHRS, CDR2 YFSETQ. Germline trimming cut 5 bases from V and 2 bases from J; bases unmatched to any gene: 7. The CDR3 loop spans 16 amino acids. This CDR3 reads CASSLTGMPGANVLTF. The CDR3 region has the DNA TGCGCCAGCAGTCTGACAGGGATGCCTGGGGCCAACGTCCTGACTTTC. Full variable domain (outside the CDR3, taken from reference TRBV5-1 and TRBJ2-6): KAGVTQTPRYLIKTRGQQVTLSCSPISGHRSVSWYQQTPGQGLQFLFEYFSETQRNKGNFPGRFSGRQFSNSRSEMNVSTLELGDSALYLCASSLTGMPGANVLTFGAGSRLTVL.

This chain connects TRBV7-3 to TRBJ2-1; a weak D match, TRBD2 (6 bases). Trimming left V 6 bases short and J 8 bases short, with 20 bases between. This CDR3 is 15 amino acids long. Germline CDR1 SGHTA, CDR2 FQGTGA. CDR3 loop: CASSGSGLPFDEQFF. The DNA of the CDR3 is TGTGCCAGCAGTGGATCGGGACTTCCATTTGATGAGCAGTTCTTC.

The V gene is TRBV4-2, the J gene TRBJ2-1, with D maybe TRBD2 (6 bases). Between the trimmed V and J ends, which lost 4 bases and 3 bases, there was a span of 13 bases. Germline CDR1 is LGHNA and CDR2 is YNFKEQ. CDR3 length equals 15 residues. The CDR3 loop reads CASSRGGGGYNEQFF. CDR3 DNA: TGTGCCAGCAGCCGTGGGGGAGGTGGCTACAATGAGCAGTTCTTC.